Presented here are 16 T cell receptor beta chains from one specimen sequenced in a study of cytomegalovirus exposure and HLA in healthy donors. PCR amplification relied on 60 Vbeta primers (plus 13 Jbeta primers). Sequenced by immunoSEQ multiplex PCR; TCRdb stores in-frame clones only, minus some. This sample has 110,000 to 150,000 clones, with roughly 80% found just once. Input material: PBMCs. The source of these receptors is a woman aged 40 to 50 in good health and CMV-seropositive.

The chain combines TRBV18 with TRBJ2-3, with TRBD2 matching over 11 bases. The CDR3 runs 17 residues. Per the germline V gene, CDR1 is KGHSH and CDR2 is LQKENI. The V and J ends lost 0 bases and 2 bases, in that order; junction bases with no gene match: 4. The CDR3 nucleotides read TGTGCCAGCTCACCACCGCGACTAGCGGGGTCCACAGATACGCAGTATTTT. Amino acids: CASSPPRLAGSTDTQYF. The variable domain in full, completed from reference TRBV18 and TRBJ2-3, reads NAGVMQNPRHLVRRRGQEARLRCSPMKGHSHVYWYRQLPEEGLKFMVYLQKENIIDESGMPKERFSAEFPKEGPSILRIQQVVRGDSAAYFCASSPPRLAGSTDTQYFGPGTRLTVL.

This chain joins TRBV19 and TRBJ1-2; D is ambiguous. Trimming pared 1 base from V and 8 bases from J, leaving 11 bases between. The CDR3 sequence is 13 residues long. Germline loops: CDR1 LNHDA, CDR2 SQIVND (reference sequence). This CDR3 reads CASSIGGGSGYTF. In DNA form, the CDR3 reads TGTGCCAGTAGTATAGGAGGAGGCTCCGGCTACACCTTC.

This clone was found once. The chain recombines TRBV19 with TRBJ2-5; 7 bases agree with TRBD1. The germline V gene encodes CDR1 LNHDA and CDR2 SQIVND (reference sequence). The CDR3 totals 15 residues. Trimming at V came to 5 bases and at J to 1 base, leaving 7 bases not matched to a gene. The CDR3 nucleotides read TGTGCCAGTAGTCCTCGGACAGGATTCCAAGAGACCCAGTACTTC. It is translated as CASSPRTGFQETQYF.

This rearrangement joins TRBV7-9 to TRBJ2-7, with D uncertain. Trimming stripped 5 bases from V and 5 bases from J, with 16 bases between. The CDR3 consists of 14 residues. Germline assignment: CDR1 SEHNR and CDR2 FQNEAQ (reference sequence). In DNA, the CDR3 is TGTGCCAGCAGCCCTCTAACCCTACAGAACGAGCAGTACTTC. This gives the protein CASSPLTLQNEQYF.

The chain links TRBV5-4 to TRBJ1-4, with 9 bases matching TRBD1. Germline-derived CDR1 and CDR2 are SGHNT and YYREEE (reference sequence). This CDR3 region has 16 residues. The V gene end was trimmed by 4 bases and the J gene end by 8 bases; junction bases not matched to a gene: 12. CDR3: CASSPSRQGGREKLFF. CDR3 nucleotides: TGTGCCAGCAGCCCTTCTCGACAGGGGGGTCGAGAAAAACTGTTTTTT.

The CDR3 reads CASSEVSSGSSDTQYF. The CDR3 DNA reads TGTGCCAGCAGTGAAGTTTCTAGCGGGAGTTCAGATACGCAGTATTTT. This chain connects TRBV6-1 to TRBJ2-3, with 10 bases matching TRBD2. Germline assignment: CDR1 MNHNS and CDR2 SASEGT. The CDR3 runs 16 residues. V was pared by 1 base and J by 4 bases, with 5 bases of the junction left unmatched.

The J gene is TRBJ2-5, the V gene TRBV19, with 9 bases matching TRBD1. Looked up from germline, CDR1 is LNHDA and CDR2 is SQIVND (reference sequence). The junction had 6 bases not matched to a gene; V was cut back by 5 bases and J by 5 bases. CDR3 length: 14 amino acids. The CDR3 DNA reads as TGTGCCAGTAGTCAGACAGGGGGTGCGGAGACCCAGTACTTC. As protein: CASSQTGGAETQYF.

V usage is TRBV30 and J usage is TRBJ1-2; D ambiguous. CDR1 and CDR2 from the germline V gene are GTSNPN and SVGIG (reference sequence). V was pared by 4 bases and J by 2 bases, with 8 bases between. The CDR3 extends over 12 amino acids. In nucleotides, the CDR3 is TGTGCCTGGAATAAGCAAAACTATGGCTACACCTTC. Its translation is CAWNKQNYGYTF.

CDR3 coding DNA: TGTGCCAGCAGCTTAAGGGCAGGGCCCGACACCGGGGAGCTGTTTTTT. Its protein is CASSLRAGPDTGELFF. The genes are TRBV11-3 and TRBJ2-2, with D tentatively TRBD1 (5 bases). The CDR3 is 16 residues long. Germline lookup yields CDR1 SGHNT and CDR2 YENEEA. The V and J ends lost 2 bases and 3 bases respectively, with 13 bases between them.

The chain combines TRBV10-3 with TRBJ2-5; weak D call: TRBD2 (6 bases). The closer fit of TRBJ2-7 to the DNA end suggests the J call may be wrong. Germline V gene sequence: CDR1 ENHRY, CDR2 SYGVKD. This CDR3 spans 15 amino acids. The CDR3 is CAISAGQRSSYEQYF. The DNA for the CDR3 is TGTGCCATCAGCGCGGGGCAAAGGAGCTCCTACGAGCAGTACTTC.

This sequence joins TRBV9 and TRBJ1-2; possible D gene TRBD1, 5 bases. CDR1 is SGDLS, CDR2 YYNGEE, per germline. Trimming cost V 0 bases and J 1 base, with 10 bases left between them. There are 15 residues in the CDR3. DNA of the CDR3: TGTGCCAGCAGCGTAGGGGACTCCATTAACTATGGCTACACCTTC. Protein: CASSVGDSINYGYTF.

This clone has more than one count but fewer than ten. The V gene is TRBV10-1, the J gene TRBJ1-1; TRBD1 matches at 8 bases. The ends lost 0 bases at V and 6 bases at J; junction bases unmatched: 3. The germline gives CDR1 WNHNN, CDR2 SYGVQD (reference sequence). The CDR3 contains 14 residues. Here the CDR3 DNA reads TGCGCCAGCAGTGAGTCGACAGGGGTCGCTGAAGCTTTCTTT. Translation: CASSESTGVAEAFF.

The rearrangement uses TRBV19 and TRBJ2-7; 7 nucleotides match TRBD1. The V gene's germline CDR1 is LNHDA and CDR2 SQIVND (reference sequence). Trimming at V came to 5 bases and at J to 5 bases, leaving 9 bases not matched to a gene. The CDR3 has 14 residues. CDR3 region: CASSWGQQEDEQYF. The DNA of the CDR3 is TGTGCCAGTAGTTGGGGACAGCAAGAAGACGAGCAGTACTTC.

The chain joins TRBV7-3 to TRBJ2-2; TRBD2 matches at 8 bases. CDR1 is SGHTA and CDR2 is FQGTGA in the germline V gene. The CDR3 totals 16 residues. V trimming: 0 bases; J trimming: 6 bases; junction bases outside the gene matches: 6. This CDR3 reads CASSLTPAGAAGELFF. The CDR3 nucleotides are TGTGCCAGCAGCTTAACCCCAGCGGGAGCAGCCGGGGAGCTGTTTTTT.

The chain joins TRBV28 to TRBJ2-7; 8 bases fit TRBD2. CDR3 length: 14 residues. Germline V gene lookup returns CDR1 MDHEN and CDR2 SYDVKM. V trimming: 5 bases; J trimming: 3 bases; junction bases outside the gene matches: 6. CDR3 residues: CASSPWRGDYEQYF. The DNA for the CDR3 is TGTGCCAGCAGTCCGTGGCGGGGGGACTACGAGCAGTACTTC. The entire variable domain, with the rest obtained from reference TRBV28 and TRBJ2-7, is as follows: DVKVTQSSRYLVKRTGEKVFLECVQDMDHENMFWYRQDPGLGLRLIYFSYDVKMKEKGDIPEGYSVSREKKERFSLILESASTNQTSMYLCASSPWRGDYEQYFGPGTRLTVT.

A few counts support this clone. This sequence joins TRBV10-3 and TRBJ2-3, with D possibly matching TRBD2 (5 bases). There are 16 residues in the CDR3. Looked up from germline, CDR1 is ENHRY and CDR2 is SYGVKD. V was cut by 9 bases and J by 3 bases, with 22 bases left in between. CDR3 nucleotides: TGTGCCATACTAACAAAGGAACGGGATGGTACAGATACGCAGTATTTT. Translation gives CAILTKERDGTDTQYF.